The clone carrying this TCR beta chain came up a few times. Antigen unknown. The source of the sample is a study of identical twins. Study results and caveats: Cord blood's abundant beta clonotypes had fewer insertions, unlike memory repertoires.

V was shortened by 0 bases and J by 7 bases, with 10 bases between the two germline ends. The CDR3 is 14 amino acids. CDR1 and CDR2 (germline): ENHRY, SYGVKD. Donors uniformly comprised healthy Caucasians. TCRdb independently ran MiXCR on the 5' RACE reads; one entry per CDR3 protein. Among roughly 1,500,000 distinct CDR3 sequences listed, under 35% were seen once. The chain is built from TRBV10-3 and TRBJ1-5; the D is unclear. This sequence originates from a newborn girl in good health. What was sequenced was cord blood. The CDR3 bases are TGTGCCATCAGTGAGTCGTTGGATCCCCAGCCCCAGCATTTT. Protein sequence: CAISESLDPQPQHF.